A few counts support the clone carrying this T cell receptor (beta chain). As yet, its antigen is unknown. The sample has other DNA sequences that encode this CDR3 too. V was cut by 0 bases and J by 0 bases, with 7 bases left in between. CDR1 is SGHRS and CDR2 is YFSETQ in the germline V gene. The CDR3 totals 15 residues. This sample stems from a study of cytomegalovirus exposure and HLA in healthy donors. Study-wide results and limits: Cytomegalovirus association was listed for around 180 TCR beta chains. In a later analysis, common viral pathogens appeared linked to several of the most significant clusters.

The PCR ran on 60 Vbeta and 13 Jbeta primers. This table comes from immunoSEQ multiplex PCR, and its TCRdb copy is limited to in-frame clones, with some not included. Of around 150,000 clones listed, about 71% are singletons. Source material: PBMCs. The source of this sequence is a woman in her thirties or forties in good health and CMV-seropositive. This chain joins TRBV5-1 and TRBJ2-1; D unresolved. The CDR3 protein is CASSLAPGSYNEQFF. In DNA form, the CDR3 reads TGCGCCAGCAGCTTGGCCCCGGGCTCCTACAATGAGCAGTTCTTC.